One sample yielded the 21 T cell receptor beta chains listed below, sequenced in a study of shared clonotypes between healthy human individuals. Sequencing used immunoSEQ multiplex PCR; TCRdb keeps in-frame clones, though not all of them. The profile shows about 120,000 clones, roughly 70% of them singletons. Sequenced sample: memory CD8+ T cells sorted from blood. Subset meaning: CD45RO+ cells pooled with CCR7-negative TemRA cells. All receptors come from a woman aged 25 to 39 in good health.

This chain joins TRBV19 and TRBJ1-5; TRBD1 is a possible D gene (6 bases). There are 15 residues in the CDR3. The germline V gene has CDR1 LNHDA and CDR2 SQIVND (reference sequence). V was clipped by 5 bases and J by 2 bases, with 13 bases between them. CDR3 sequence: CASSAHNRGNQPQHF. CDR3 bases: TGTGCCAGTAGTGCCCATAACAGGGGCAATCAGCCCCAGCATTTT.

The chain employs TRBV5-4 and TRBJ1-2; 8 bases match TRBD1. V gave up 2 bases and J gave up 8 bases; unmatched junction bases: 11. Germline V lookup: CDR1 SGHNT, CDR2 YYREEE (reference sequence). The CDR3 has 15 amino acids. CDR3 amino acids: CASSLLSGGGSGYTF. The CDR3 nucleotides read TGTGCCAGCAGCTTACTTTCAGGGGGCGGGAGCGGCTACACCTTC.

V gene TRBV5-4 combines with J gene TRBJ2-2; weak D call: TRBD2 (5 bases). This CDR3 has 16 residues. Germline V lookup: CDR1 SGHNT, CDR2 YYREEE (reference sequence). The V and J ends lost 4 bases and 5 bases respectively, with 18 bases between them. The CDR3 DNA follows: TGTGCCAGCAGCCGGGGTGCGGGCGACTTTACCGGGGAGCTGTTTTTT. Protein sequence: CASSRGAGDFTGELFF.

This clone was seen once. The V call is TRBV11-2, the J call TRBJ2-5, with 10 bases aligning to TRBD2. This CDR3 has 16 residues. CDR1 is SGHAT, CDR2 FQNNGV, per germline. J gave up 1 base and V 4 bases, and 6 bases lay outside the gene matches. As DNA, the CDR3 is TGTGCCAGCAGCTCACGGACTAGCGGAGCCCAAGAGACCCAGTACTTC. It codes for CASSSRTSGAQETQYF.

This clone has a handful of counts. The genes are TRBV11-2 and TRBJ2-3; D uncertain. The germline V gene has CDR1 SGHAT and CDR2 FQNNGV. The CDR3 contains 15 residues. The ends were cut back, 4 bases at V and 4 bases at J, with 15 bases in the middle. The CDR3 spells CASSSTGLSADTQYF. DNA for the CDR3: TGTGCCAGCAGCTCTACCGGGTTGAGCGCAGATACGCAGTATTTT.

V usage is TRBV7-9 and J usage is TRBJ2-3, with D uncertain. Trimming took off 5 bases at V and 2 bases at J, with 20 bases between the two ends. Germline CDR1 reads SEHNR; CDR2 reads FQNEAQ (reference sequence). The CDR3 covers 17 residues. CDR3 region: CASSPPSSHNPTDTQYF. In nucleotides, the CDR3 is TGTGCCAGCAGCCCCCCCAGCTCACATAACCCCACAGATACGCAGTATTTT.

In this sample, this clone turned up a few times. The chain couples TRBV5-1 to TRBJ1-1; D not certain. V gave up 0 bases and J gave up 1 base, with 13 bases separating them. The CDR3 runs 16 residues. From germline, CDR1 is SGHRS and CDR2 YFSETQ. CDR3 DNA sequence: TGCGCCAGCAGCTTGGCAGGTGGCAGTCAGAACACTGAAGCTTTCTTT. Translation gives CASSLAGGSQNTEAFF. Full variable domain (missing parts from reference TRBV5-1 and TRBJ1-1): KAGVTQTPRYLIKTRGQQVTLSCSPISGHRSVSWYQQTPGQGLQFLFEYFSETQRNKGNFPGRFSGRQFSNSRSEMNVSTLELGDSALYLCASSLAGGSQNTEAFFGQGTRLTVV.

This clone was seen ten or more times. The chain links TRBV7-9 to TRBJ2-3; possibly TRBD2 for D (6 bases). This CDR3 contains 18 residues. CDR1 and CDR2 (germline): SEHNR, FQNEAQ (reference sequence). Trimming took 2 bases from V and 2 from J, leaving 20 bases between them. CDR3 in amino acids: CASSLRVRDSSPTDTQYF. Here the CDR3 DNA reads TGTGCCAGCAGCTTAAGGGTCCGGGACTCCAGTCCCACAGATACGCAGTATTTT.

This chain links TRBV6-6 with TRBJ2-7, with a possible D match to TRBD2 (5 bases). Per the germline V gene, CDR1 is MNHNY and CDR2 is SVGAGI (reference sequence). This CDR3 contains 15 residues. Trimming removed 6 bases at V and 6 bases at J, with 21 bases between. The CDR3 coding sequence is TGTGCCAGCAGACCCCAGAGGGATCACGGCTCCGAGCAGTACTTC. This encodes CASRPQRDHGSEQYF.

V usage is TRBV2 and J usage is TRBJ2-7; D call uncertain. CDR3 length: 16 residues. Trimming pared 3 bases from V and 2 bases from J, leaving 17 bases between. CDR1 is SNHLY, CDR2 FYNNEI, per germline. This chain's CDR3 is CASSDGILSVTYEQYF. CDR3 DNA sequence: TGTGCCAGCAGTGATGGAATACTCAGCGTTACCTACGAGCAGTACTTC.

The V call is TRBV6-1, the J call TRBJ1-5; D is ambiguous. V lost 6 bases, J lost 7 bases, and 13 bases lay in between. The CDR3 is 13 residues long. Germline V gene sequence: CDR1 MNHNS, CDR2 SASEGT. The CDR3 DNA sequence: TGTGCCAGCAGCCCCCTTCAAGGGCAGCCCCAGCATTTT. Its protein product is CASSPLQGQPQHF.

This clone was seen repeatedly, ten times or more. The rearrangement links TRBV15 to TRBJ2-2; 12 bases line up with TRBD2. The CDR3 contains 16 residues. Germline loops: CDR1 LNHNV, CDR2 YYDKDF (reference sequence). The V segment lost 4 bases and the J segment 6 bases; nucleotides outside the gene matches: 6. This CDR3 reads CATSTPSGRAAGELFF. The CDR3 region has the DNA TGTGCCACCAGCACTCCTAGCGGGAGGGCCGCCGGGGAGCTGTTTTTT.

This clone was seen a few times. The chain uses TRBV27 and TRBJ2-3; D is ambiguous. This CDR3 comprises 11 residues. Trimming removed 8 bases from V and 0 bases from J, with 3 bases in between. The germline CDR1 and CDR2 sequences are MNHEY and SMNVEV (reference sequence). CDR3 sequence: CASVSTDTQYF. The CDR3 DNA reads TGTGCCAGCGTTAGCACAGATACGCAGTATTTT.

This clone has at least ten counts. The chain carries TRBV5-6 and TRBJ2-1, with 9 bases matching TRBD1. V lost 5 bases, J lost 7 bases, and 10 bases stayed unmatched. This CDR3 region has 15 residues. Germline-derived CDR1 and CDR2 are SGHDT and YYEEEE. The CDR3 DNA is TGTGCCAGCAGGGATGCGGGACAGGGTACGAATGAGCAGTTCTTC. This gives the protein CASRDAGQGTNEQFF. The full variable domain, with the rest looked up from reference TRBV5-6 and TRBJ2-1, is DAGVTQSPTHLIKTRGQQVTLRCSPKSGHDTVSWYQQALGQGPQFIFQYYEEEERQRGNFPDRFSGHQFPNYSSELNVNALLLGDSALYLCASRDAGQGTNEQFFGPGTRLTVL.

The chain recombines TRBV4-2 with TRBJ2-7; TRBD1 agrees at 7 bases. CDR1 is LGHNA and CDR2 is YNFKEQ in the germline V gene. J lost 2 bases, V lost 2 bases, and 6 bases had no gene match. This CDR3 is 15 amino acids long. CDR3 sequence: CASSQTDRSTYEQYF. CDR3 bases: TGTGCCAGCAGCCAAACGGACAGGTCGACCTACGAGCAGTACTTC.

V and J are TRBV20-1 and TRBJ2-7; D unclear. CDR1 and CDR2 (germline): DFQATT, SNEGSKA (reference sequence). The CDR3 is made up of 11 amino acids. Trimming took off 1 base at V and 6 bases at J, with 7 bases between the two ends. The CDR3 region is CSARGLREQYF. CDR3 sequence (DNA): TGCAGTGCTAGAGGGCTACGCGAGCAGTACTTC.

J is TRBJ2-7 and V is TRBV25-1; 7 nucleotides agree with TRBD2. J lost 0 bases, V lost 0 bases, and 8 bases had no gene match. This CDR3 is built from 17 residues. Germline CDR1 and CDR2: MGHDK and SYGVNS. DNA for the CDR3: TGTGCCAGCAGTGAATATGGGGGAGGGCCTAACTCCTACGAGCAGTACTTC. Translation: CASSEYGGGPNSYEQYF.

This clone was counted a single time. This chain uses TRBV7-6 with TRBJ2-7; 10 nucleotides line up with TRBD2. The CDR3 is 15 amino acids. Losses at the gene ends were 5 bases for V and 2 bases for J; bases not matched to a gene: 6. Germline loops: CDR1 SGHVS, CDR2 FNYEAQ. The CDR3 nucleotides read TGTGCCAGCAGCATAGGACTAGCGGAAACCTACGAGCAGTACTTC. It encodes CASSIGLAETYEQYF.

V usage is TRBV11-2 and J usage is TRBJ2-3; D uncertain. Germline V CDR1 and CDR2: SGHAT, FQNNGV. The CDR3 runs to 15 residues. V was clipped by 6 bases and J by 4 bases, with 17 bases between them. CDR3 protein: CASSFQPGSPDTQYF. Written as DNA, the CDR3 is TGTGCCAGCAGTTTCCAACCCGGAAGCCCAGATACGCAGTATTTT.

This clone was counted only a few times. The chain uses TRBV10-1 and TRBJ2-3, with D maybe TRBD2 (5 bases). V lost 3 bases and J lost 6, with 13 bases in between. The germline V gene has CDR1 WNHNN and CDR2 SYGVQD (reference sequence). This CDR3 is 14 amino acids long. This CDR3 is CASSDGRGGDTQYF. In nucleotides, the CDR3 is TGCGCCAGCAGTGATGGACGGGGTGGGGATACGCAGTATTTT.

The V and J genes are TRBV6-4 and TRBJ2-7; D call uncertain. The V end lost 2 bases, the J end lost 3 bases, and 14 bases lay between the germline ends. This CDR3 spans 15 amino acids. Germline CDR1 is MRHNA and CDR2 is SNTAGT. CDR3 residues: CASSDPKHPNYEQYF. The CDR3 DNA follows: TGTGCCAGCAGTGACCCCAAACACCCAAACTACGAGCAGTACTTC.